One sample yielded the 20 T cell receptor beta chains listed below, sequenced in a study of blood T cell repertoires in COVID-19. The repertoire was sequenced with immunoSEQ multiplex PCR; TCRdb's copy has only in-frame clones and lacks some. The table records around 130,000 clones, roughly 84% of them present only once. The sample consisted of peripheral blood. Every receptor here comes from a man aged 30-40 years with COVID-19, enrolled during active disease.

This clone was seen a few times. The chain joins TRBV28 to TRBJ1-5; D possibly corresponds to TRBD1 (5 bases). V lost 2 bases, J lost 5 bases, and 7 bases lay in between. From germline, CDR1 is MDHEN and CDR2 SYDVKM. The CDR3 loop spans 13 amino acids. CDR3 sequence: CASSLQGYQPQHF. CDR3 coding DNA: TGTGCCAGCAGTTTACAGGGCTATCAGCCCCAGCATTTT.

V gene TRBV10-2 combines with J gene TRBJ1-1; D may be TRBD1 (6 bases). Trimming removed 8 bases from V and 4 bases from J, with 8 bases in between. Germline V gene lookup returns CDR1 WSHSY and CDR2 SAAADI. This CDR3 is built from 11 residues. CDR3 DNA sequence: TGCGCCAGCGGGGGCGGCACTGAAGCTTTCTTT. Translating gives CASGGGTEAFF.

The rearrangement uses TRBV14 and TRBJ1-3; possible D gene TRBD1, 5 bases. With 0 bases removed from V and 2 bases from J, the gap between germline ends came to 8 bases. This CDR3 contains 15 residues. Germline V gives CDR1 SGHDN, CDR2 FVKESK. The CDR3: CASSQDRVAGNTIYF. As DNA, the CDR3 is TGTGCCAGCAGCCAAGACAGGGTGGCTGGAAACACCATATATTTT.

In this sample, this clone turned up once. CDR3 region: CASSQDLGTSWYEQYF. DNA for the CDR3: TGTGCCAGCAGCCAAGACCTCGGGACTAGCTGGTACGAGCAGTACTTC. This sequence joins TRBV3-1 (or the pseudogene TRBV3-2) and TRBJ2-7, with TRBD2 matching 9 bases. Germline CDR1 and CDR2: LGHDT and YNNKEL (reference sequence). J was trimmed by 4 bases and V by 0 bases; bases with no gene match: 7. The CDR3 is 16 amino acids.

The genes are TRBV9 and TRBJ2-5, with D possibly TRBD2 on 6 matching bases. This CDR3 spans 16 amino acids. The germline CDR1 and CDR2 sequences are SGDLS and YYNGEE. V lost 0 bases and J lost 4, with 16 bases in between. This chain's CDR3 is CASSVGGGQGGETQYF. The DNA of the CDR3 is TGTGCCAGCAGCGTAGGGGGAGGCCAGGGAGGAGAGACCCAGTACTTC.

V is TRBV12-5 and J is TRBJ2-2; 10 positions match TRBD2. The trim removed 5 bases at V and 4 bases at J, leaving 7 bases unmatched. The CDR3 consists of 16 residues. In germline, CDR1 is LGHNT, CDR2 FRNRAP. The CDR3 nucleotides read TGTGCTAGTGGTCTCAGGACTAGCGGAGGCACCGGGGAGCTGTTTTTT. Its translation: CASGLRTSGGTGELFF.

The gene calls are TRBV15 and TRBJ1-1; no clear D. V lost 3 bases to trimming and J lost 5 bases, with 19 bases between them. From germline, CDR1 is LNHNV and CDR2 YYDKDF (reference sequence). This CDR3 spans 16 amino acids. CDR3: CATSRPINHGGTEAFF. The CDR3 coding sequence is TGTGCCACCAGCAGGCCAATTAACCACGGAGGGACTGAAGCTTTCTTT.

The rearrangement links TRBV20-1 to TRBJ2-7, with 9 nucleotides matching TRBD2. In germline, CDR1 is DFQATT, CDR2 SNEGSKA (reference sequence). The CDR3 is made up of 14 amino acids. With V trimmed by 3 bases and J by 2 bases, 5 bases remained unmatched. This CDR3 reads CSASLLAGTYEQYF. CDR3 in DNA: TGCAGTGCTAGTCTTCTAGCGGGGACCTACGAGCAGTACTTC.

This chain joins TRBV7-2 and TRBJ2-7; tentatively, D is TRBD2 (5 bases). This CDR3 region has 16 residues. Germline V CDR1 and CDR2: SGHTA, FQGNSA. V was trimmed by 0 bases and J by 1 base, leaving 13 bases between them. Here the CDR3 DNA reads TGTGCCAGCAGCTTAGCGGCGAGCGGTACTTCCTACGAGCAGTACTTC. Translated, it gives CASSLAASGTSYEQYF.

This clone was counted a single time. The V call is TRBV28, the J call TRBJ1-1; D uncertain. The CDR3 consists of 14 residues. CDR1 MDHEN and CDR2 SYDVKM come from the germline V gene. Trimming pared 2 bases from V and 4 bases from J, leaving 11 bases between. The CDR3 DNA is TGTGCCAGCAGTTTAGGAGGTGGTGGCACTGAAGCTTTCTTT. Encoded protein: CASSLGGGGTEAFF.

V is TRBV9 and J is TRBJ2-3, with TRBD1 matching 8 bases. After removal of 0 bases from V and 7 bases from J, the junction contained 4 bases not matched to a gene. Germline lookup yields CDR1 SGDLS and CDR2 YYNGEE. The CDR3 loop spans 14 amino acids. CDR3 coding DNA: TGTGCCAGCAGCGTAGGGCAGGGGGCATATACGCAGTATTTT. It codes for CASSVGQGAYTQYF. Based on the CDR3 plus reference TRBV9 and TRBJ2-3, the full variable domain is DSGVTQTPKHLITATGQRVTLRCSPRSGDLSVYWYQQSLDQGLQFLIQYYNGEERAKGNILERFSAQQFPDLHSELNLSSLELGDSALYFCASSVGQGAYTQYFGPGTRLTVL.

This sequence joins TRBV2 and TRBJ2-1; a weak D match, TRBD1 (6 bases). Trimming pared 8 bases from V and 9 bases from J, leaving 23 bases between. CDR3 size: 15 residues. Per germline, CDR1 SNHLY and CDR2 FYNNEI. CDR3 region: CASQSQQGVGGEQFF. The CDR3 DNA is TGTGCCAGCCAAAGCCAACAGGGTGTAGGGGGTGAGCAGTTCTTC.

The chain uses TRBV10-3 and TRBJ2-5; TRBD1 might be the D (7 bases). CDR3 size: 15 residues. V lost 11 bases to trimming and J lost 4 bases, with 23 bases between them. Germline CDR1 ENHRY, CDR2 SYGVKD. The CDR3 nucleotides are TGTGCCTCAGGGGGTAGCGGACGGGTGGGAGAGACCCAGTACTTC. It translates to CASGGSGRVGETQYF.

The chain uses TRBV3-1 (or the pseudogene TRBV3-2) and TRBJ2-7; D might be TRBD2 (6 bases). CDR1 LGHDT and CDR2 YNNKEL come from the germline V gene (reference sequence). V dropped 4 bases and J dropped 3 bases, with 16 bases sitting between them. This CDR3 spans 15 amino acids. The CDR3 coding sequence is TGTGCCAGCAGCCGGGGCCTTGCGGGGCTCTACGAGCAGTACTTC. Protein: CASSRGLAGLYEQYF.

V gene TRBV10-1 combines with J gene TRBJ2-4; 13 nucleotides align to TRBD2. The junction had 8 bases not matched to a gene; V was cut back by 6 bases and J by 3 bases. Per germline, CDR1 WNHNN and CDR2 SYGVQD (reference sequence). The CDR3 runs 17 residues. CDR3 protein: CASSTEGLAGDKNIQYF. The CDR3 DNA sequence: TGCGCCAGCAGCACCGAAGGACTAGCGGGAGACAAAAACATTCAGTACTTC.

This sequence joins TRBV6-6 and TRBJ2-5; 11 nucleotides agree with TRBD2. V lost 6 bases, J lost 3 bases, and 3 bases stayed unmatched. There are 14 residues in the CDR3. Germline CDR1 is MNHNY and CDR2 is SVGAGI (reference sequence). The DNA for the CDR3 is TGTGCCAGCAGCCAGGGACTAGCGGAAGAGACCCAGTACTTC. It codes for CASSQGLAEETQYF.

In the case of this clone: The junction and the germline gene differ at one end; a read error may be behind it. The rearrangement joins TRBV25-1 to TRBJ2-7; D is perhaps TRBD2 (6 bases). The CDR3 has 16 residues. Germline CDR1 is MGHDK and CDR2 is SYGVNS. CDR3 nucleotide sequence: TGTGCCAGCAGCCCGTCGGAGGGGAACCCCTCCAACGAGCAGTACTTC. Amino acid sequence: CASSPSEGNPSNEQYF.

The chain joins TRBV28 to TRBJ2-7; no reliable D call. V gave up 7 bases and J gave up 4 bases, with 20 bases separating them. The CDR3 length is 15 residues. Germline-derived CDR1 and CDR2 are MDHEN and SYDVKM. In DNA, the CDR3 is TGTGCCAGCACCGACCTGGGCCCACGCGTTTACGAGCAGTACTTC. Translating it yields CASTDLGPRVYEQYF.

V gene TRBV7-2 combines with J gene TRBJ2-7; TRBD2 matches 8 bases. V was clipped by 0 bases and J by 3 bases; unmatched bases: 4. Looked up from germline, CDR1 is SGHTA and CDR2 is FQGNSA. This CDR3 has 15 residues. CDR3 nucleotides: TGTGCCAGCAGCTTAGCGGGTAGCGGGATCTACGAGCAGTACTTC. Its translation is CASSLAGSGIYEQYF.

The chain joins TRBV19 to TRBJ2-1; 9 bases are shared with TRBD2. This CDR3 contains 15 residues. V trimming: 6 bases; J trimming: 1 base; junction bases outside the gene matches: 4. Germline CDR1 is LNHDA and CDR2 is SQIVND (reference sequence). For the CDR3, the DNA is TGTGCCAGTAGGCCCACTAGCGGGTCCTACAATGAGCAGTTCTTC. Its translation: CASRPTSGSYNEQFF.